The sequence of this TCR beta chain was determined in a study of T cells expressing NK-cell markers (dated by TCRdb to the early 2020s). Broadly, across the study: Three sorted T-cell subsets (CD3+CD56+NKG2C+, CD3+CD56+NKG2C- and CD3+CD56-NKG2C+) from seven to nine donors had their TCR beta-chain repertoires profiled. Among the eight sequenced donors, only one was HCMV-seronegative, while the other seven were HCMV-seropositive. The eight sequenced donors were randomly selected healthy volunteers, three men and five women. Libraries were sequenced as 2 x 150 bp reads on Illumina HiSeq 2000/2500, MiSeq or NextSeq. Points the paper makes about the study in general: In roughly 6 donors, the dominant CD3+CD56+NKG2C+ clonotypes ranked among the top 10 CD8+ clonotypes, making up roughly 1.0-8% of CD8+ T cells. Whether the expanded NKG2C-expressing T cell clones were specific for HCMV antigens was left unclear. Those dominant clonotypes were again the most abundant among CD3+CD56-NKG2C+ cells in a handful of donors, at about 25-65%.

A word on this clonotype: Its antigen target is currently unknown.

A commercial ELISA kit detecting HCMV-specific IgG in serum was used to determine HCMV serostatus. Ficoll density gradient centrifugation was used to isolate peripheral blood mononuclear cells from blood. Sequencing was performed on an Illumina HiSeq 2000. TCR beta cDNA libraries were made by 5'RACE template switching that added a universal primer site and unique molecular identifiers. Priming for cDNA synthesis came from the TCR beta constant segment, and two successive PCR amplification steps followed. Turning to the authors' computational methods: MIGEC was used to demultiplex reads and group reads by UMI, and MiTCR was used to assemble and quantify clonotypes. Only TCR cDNA sequences supported by at least two reads were kept to exclude erroneous sequences. The tcR package was used for downstream repertoire analysis, and clonotypes were matched between fractions using CDR3 nucleotide sequence together with V segment. VDJmatch was used to annotate antigen specificity against VDJdb, with one amino acid substitution allowed in CDR3. TCRdb reprocessed the reads and provides one entry for every CDR3 protein sequence; no DNA is given. TCRdb's processing, not the authors', yielded these V and J calls. This sample's table lists fewer than 550,000 distinct CDR3 sequences. More than 1.4% of the sample is held by the ten biggest clonotypes.

The germline V gene supplies CDR1 SGHRS and CDR2 YFSETQ. The CDR3 sequence holds 15 residues, the cysteine and phenylalanine included. No DNA sequence is on record. The sequence links TRBV5-1 to TRBJ2-1; the D gene TCRdb calls, TRBD1, cannot be checked with no DNA. The sequence was obtained from a woman aged 50 to 60 in good health. Donor details come from another sample of the same person, matched by shared clones. The source material was blood T cells: a sorted CD56 or NKG2C T cell subset, CD4+ or CD8+ T cells, or bulk PBMC T cells (not recorded which). CDR3 reads: CASSLVGGSRNEQFF.